Presented here are 31 T cell receptor beta chains from one specimen sequenced in a study of T-cell memory formation after mild COVID-19. A single record per CDR3 protein comes from TCRdb applying MiXCR to the 5' RACE reads. Of approximately 300,000 distinct CDR3 sequences detected, around 8% appear once; the ten largest clones hold about 20%. The sequencing sample was made of PBMCs or a T cell subset sorted from them (not recorded which). Receptors were obtained from a man aged 18 to 29 who had mild COVID-19 (a few samples of this study predate the infection). Cell type and time point are not known.

This clonotype was seen more than once but under ten times. The chain uses TRBV28 and TRBJ2-1, with D unclear. The ends were cut back, 4 bases at V and 0 bases at J, with 7 bases in the middle. CDR1 and CDR2 from the germline V gene are MDHEN and SYDVKM. This CDR3 comprises 14 residues. The CDR3 sequence is CASSWFVSYNEQFF. The CDR3 DNA is TGTGCCAGCAGTTGGTTCGTCTCCTACAATGAGCAGTTCTTC. Looking up the rest from reference TRBV28 and TRBJ2-1 gives the full variable domain: DVKVTQSSRYLVKRTGEKVFLECVQDMDHENMFWYRQDPGLGLRLIYFSYDVKMKEKGDIPEGYSVSREKKERFSLILESASTNQTSMYLCASSWFVSYNEQFFGPGTRLTVL.

In this sample, this clonotype turned up a few times. CDR3 nucleotides: TGTGCCAGCATTCAGGCGAGTAATCAGCCCCAGCATTTT. Translating it yields CASIQASNQPQHF. This chain links TRBV6-1 with TRBJ1-5; D is unresolved. From germline, CDR1 is MNHNS and CDR2 SASEGT. CDR3 size: 13 residues. V lost 7 bases, J lost 4 bases, and 11 bases lay in between.

This clonotype was counted ten times or more. The chain uses TRBV6-5 and TRBJ1-5; possible D gene TRBD1, 5 bases. The germline V gene has CDR1 MNHEY and CDR2 SVGAGI. The V and J ends lost 6 bases and 2 bases respectively, with 8 bases between them. The CDR3 has 13 amino acids. Written as DNA, the CDR3 is TGTGCCAGCAGCCCGACAGGCAATCAGCCCCAGCATTTT. Its protein product is CASSPTGNQPQHF.

Many counts were recorded for this clonotype. CDR3 sequence: CASSYSIKIPGTFNEKLFF. DNA for the CDR3: TGTGCCAGCAGTTACTCGATAAAAATTCCCGGGACATTTAATGAAAAACTGTTTTTT. The chain recombines TRBV6-5 with TRBJ1-4, with D possibly matching TRBD1 (6 bases). The germline V gene encodes CDR1 MNHEY and CDR2 SVGAGI. With 0 bases removed from V and 4 bases from J, the gap between germline ends came to 21 bases. This CDR3 has 19 residues.

This clonotype has just a few counts. The V and J genes are TRBV9 and TRBJ2-7, with D unresolved. Between the trimmed V and J ends, which lost 0 bases and 6 bases, there was a span of 13 bases. The CDR3 covers 14 residues. CDR1 and CDR2 (germline): SGDLS, YYNGEE. The CDR3 protein is CASSVGASPSEQYF. In DNA form, the CDR3 reads TGTGCCAGCAGCGTAGGGGCTAGTCCTTCCGAGCAGTACTTC. Variable domain in full (rest from reference TRBV9 and TRBJ2-7): DSGVTQTPKHLITATGQRVTLRCSPRSGDLSVYWYQQSLDQGLQFLIQYYNGEERAKGNILERFSAQQFPDLHSELNLSSLELGDSALYFCASSVGASPSEQYFGPGTRLTVT.

The sample holds many counts of this clonotype. The V call is TRBV29-1, the J call TRBJ2-2; no reliable D call. Germline loops: CDR1 SQVTM, CDR2 ANQGSEA. V lost 2 bases, J lost 4 bases, and 8 bases lay in between. The CDR3 has 13 residues. The CDR3 is CSVEMVGTGELFF. CDR3 in DNA: TGCAGCGTTGAAATGGTTGGCACCGGGGAGCTGTTTTTT.

There are many counts of this clonotype. The rearrangement links TRBV6-5 to TRBJ1-1; D gene uncertain. This CDR3 comprises 13 residues. Trimming took 8 bases from V and 0 from J, leaving 10 bases between them. Germline V gene sequence: CDR1 MNHEY, CDR2 SVGAGI. In DNA, the CDR3 is TGTGCCAGCGGAGGCTTAATGAACACTGAAGCTTTCTTT. Translation: CASGGLMNTEAFF.

This clonotype was observed a handful of times. The chain joins TRBV7-8 to TRBJ2-7; TRBD1 aligns across 9 bases. The germline gives CDR1 SGHVS, CDR2 FQNEAQ. J was trimmed by 6 bases and V by 5 bases; bases with no gene match: 11. This CDR3 has 15 residues. CDR3 amino acids: CASSNPGQGRTEQYV. In DNA form, the CDR3 reads TGTGCCAGCAGCAATCCGGGACAGGGAAGGACCGAGCAGTACGTC.

This clonotype was detected ten times or more. The CDR3 is CASSLTSGNTQETQYF. CDR3 in DNA: TGTGCCAGCAGCTTGACTAGCGGGAACACTCAAGAGACCCAGTACTTC. The chain is built from TRBV5-4 and TRBJ2-5; 10 positions agree with TRBD2. The CDR3 consists of 16 residues. The germline CDR1 and CDR2 sequences are SGHNT and YYREEE (reference sequence). The V and J ends lost 1 base and 2 bases, in that order; junction bases with no gene match: 5.

The rearrangement joins TRBV5-1 to TRBJ1-1; 8 bases fit TRBD1. This CDR3 comprises 16 residues. Trimming took 3 bases from V and 11 from J; bases not matched to a gene: 18. Looked up from germline, CDR1 is SGHRS and CDR2 is YFSETQ. CDR3 nucleotides: TGCGCCAGCAGCTCCTTATCCGGACAGGGCTTCTCTACGGCTTTCTTT. Translating gives CASSSLSGQGFSTAFF. The full variable domain, with the rest looked up from reference TRBV5-1 and TRBJ1-1, is KAGVTQTPRYLIKTRGQQVTLSCSPISGHRSVSWYQQTPGQGLQFLFEYFSETQRNKGNFPGRFSGRQFSNSRSEMNVSTLELGDSALYLCASSSLSGQGFSTAFFGQGTRLTVV.

This clonotype was observed a handful of times. The chain combines TRBV11-3 with TRBJ1-1; the D is unclear. The CDR3 totals 14 residues. Trimming left V 3 bases short and J 1 base short, with 9 bases between. Germline CDR1 and CDR2: SGHNT and YENEEA. The CDR3 reads CASSFGYENTEAFF. CDR3 coding DNA: TGTGCCAGCAGCTTTGGGTACGAGAACACTGAAGCTTTCTTT.

This clonotype was counted only a few times. V usage is TRBV12-3 or TRBV12-4 and J usage is TRBJ2-1; TRBD2 matches 7 bases. CDR3 length: 15 residues. V lost 6 bases to trimming and J lost 7 bases; unmatched junction nucleotides: 12. This CDR3 is CASSLSGRQANEQFF. The CDR3, as DNA: TGTGCCAGCAGCCTATCCGGGAGGCAAGCGAATGAGCAGTTCTTC.

This clonotype was seen a few times. This chain uses TRBV27 with TRBJ2-7; 9 positions match TRBD1. Germline lookup yields CDR1 MNHEY and CDR2 SMNVEV (reference sequence). The CDR3 loop spans 16 amino acids. With V trimmed by 5 bases and J by 5 bases, 13 bases remained unmatched. The CDR3: CASSPLTTGGIDEQYF. CDR3 sequence (DNA): TGTGCCAGCAGTCCCCTCACGACAGGGGGTATTGACGAGCAGTACTTC.

This clonotype has only one observation. The CDR3 protein is CASNELSPGGRNTEAFF. Here the CDR3 DNA reads TGCGCCAGCAACGAGTTGTCCCCGGGGGGCCGGAACACTGAAGCTTTCTTT. The chain joins TRBV5-1 to TRBJ1-1; a possible D gene is TRBD1 (6 bases). Germline lookup yields CDR1 SGHRS and CDR2 YFSETQ. The CDR3 runs 17 residues. V gave up 6 bases and J gave up 1 base, with 22 bases separating them. The variable domain in full, completed from reference TRBV5-1 and TRBJ1-1, reads KAGVTQTPRYLIKTRGQQVTLSCSPISGHRSVSWYQQTPGQGLQFLFEYFSETQRNKGNFPGRFSGRQFSNSRSEMNVSTLELGDSALYLCASNELSPGGRNTEAFFGQGTRLTVV.

In its sample, this clonotype was seen many times. This chain connects TRBV7-6 to TRBJ2-1; D might be TRBD1 (6 bases). V shed 5 bases and J shed 7 bases, with 15 bases lying between them. CDR3 length equals 14 residues. In germline, CDR1 is SGHVS, CDR2 FNYEAQ. CDR3 nucleotide sequence: TGTGCCAGCAGCCAGGCCCCTACAGGGAATGAGCAGTTCTTC. Its translation: CASSQAPTGNEQFF.

The rearrangement uses TRBV29-1 and TRBJ2-1; TRBD2 is a possible D gene (6 bases). The germline gives CDR1 SQVTM, CDR2 ANQGSEA. V lost 7 bases and J lost 0, with 19 bases in between. There are 16 residues in the CDR3. CDR3 sequence (DNA): TGCAGCGCCGGACTAATGGACGAGAGCTCCTACAATGAGCAGTTCTTC. Translated: CSAGLMDESSYNEQFF.

This clonotype was detected many times. The chain couples TRBV6-5 to TRBJ2-5; D tentatively reads TRBD1 or TRBD2 (5 bases each). This CDR3 is built from 10 residues. Germline values: CDR1 MNHEY, CDR2 SVGAGI. V was shortened by 8 bases and J by 8 bases, with 9 bases between the two germline ends. CDR3 sequence: CASGGDTQYF. The DNA for the CDR3 is TGTGCCAGCGGGGGTGATACCCAGTACTTC.

This clonotype has more than one count but fewer than ten. The chain uses TRBV7-9 and TRBJ2-3, with TRBD1 matching 10 bases. With 4 bases clipped from V and 4 bases from J, the junction kept 2 bases outside the gene matches. CDR3 length equals 14 residues. The germline gives CDR1 SEHNR, CDR2 FQNEAQ (reference sequence). The CDR3 protein is CASSWTGGADTQYF. The CDR3 coding sequence is TGTGCCAGCAGCTGGACAGGGGGAGCAGATACGCAGTATTTT.

In its sample, this clonotype was seen many times. The J gene is TRBJ2-3, the V gene TRBV3-1, with D tentatively TRBD1 (5 bases). Trimming took off 6 bases at V and 3 bases at J, with 16 bases between the two ends. This CDR3 spans 15 amino acids. CDR1 is LGHDT, CDR2 YNNKEL, per germline (reference sequence). The CDR3 loop reads CASSPTVGHTDTQYF. For the CDR3, the DNA is TGTGCCAGCAGTCCGACAGTGGGTCATACAGATACGCAGTATTTT.

The CDR3 DNA reads TGTGCCAGCAGCCTCCTGGTAGCCCGGCCCCAGCATTTT. The encoded protein is CASSLLVARPQHF. The chain combines TRBV28 with TRBJ1-5; D is ambiguous. Germline values: CDR1 MDHEN, CDR2 SYDVKM. This CDR3 has 13 amino acids. V lost 6 bases to trimming and J lost 9 bases, with 15 bases between them.

This clonotype has a count of ten or more. This CDR3 is CASSPADEKLFF. The DNA for the CDR3 is TGTGCCAGCAGTCCCGCGGATGAAAAACTGTTTTTT. The chain combines TRBV6-2 or TRBV6-3 with TRBJ1-4; no clear D. V was clipped by 5 bases and J by 6 bases, with 7 bases between them. There are 12 residues in the CDR3. From germline, CDR1 is MNHEY and CDR2 SVGEGT.

The table lists this clonotype with a few counts. The J gene is TRBJ2-7, the V gene TRBV6-5; TRBD1 agrees at 12 bases. Trimming cost V 0 bases and J 3 bases; bases outside gene matches: 6. Per germline, CDR1 MNHEY and CDR2 SVGAGI. The CDR3 totals 17 residues. Here the CDR3 DNA reads TGTGCCAGCAGTTACTCGACTGGGACAGGGGGCTTCTACGAGCAGTACTTC. Residues: CASSYSTGTGGFYEQYF.

This clonotype was seen only a few times. The V call is TRBV6-1, the J call TRBJ1-5; D is unclear. CDR1 MNHNS and CDR2 SASEGT come from the germline V gene. The CDR3 spans 17 residues. Trimming took 5 bases from V and 0 from J, leaving 17 bases between them. The CDR3: CASSILGSLDSNQPQHF. CDR3 DNA: TGTGCCAGCAGTATTCTGGGGAGCCTTGATAGCAATCAGCCCCAGCATTTT.

The rearrangement joins TRBV6-1 to TRBJ1-2; no firm D call. Germline V gene lookup returns CDR1 MNHNS and CDR2 SASEGT. The CDR3 is 14 amino acids. Trimming pared 6 bases from V and 4 bases from J, leaving 15 bases between. This chain's CDR3 is CASRAILAPYGYTF. CDR3 in DNA: TGTGCCAGCAGGGCCATATTGGCCCCCTATGGCTACACCTTC.

V and J are TRBV20-1 and TRBJ2-1; D not certain. This CDR3 has 10 amino acids. The germline gives CDR1 DFQATT, CDR2 SNEGSKA (reference sequence). V dropped 6 bases and J dropped 9 bases, with 9 bases sitting between them. CDR3 DNA sequence: TGCAGTGCCGCCAGACCTGAGCAGTTCTTC. Translation: CSAARPEQFF.

This clonotype showed up just a few times. The chain combines TRBV7-2 with TRBJ2-5; the match to TRBD1 covers 9 bases. The CDR3 is 15 amino acids. Germline lookup yields CDR1 SGHTA and CDR2 FQGNSA. Trimming took 5 bases from V and 2 from J; bases not matched to a gene: 6. The CDR3 nucleotides are TGTGCCAGCAGCCTCCGGGACAGGGTTCAAGAGACCCAGTACTTC. It specifies CASSLRDRVQETQYF.

In this sample, this clonotype turned up many times. The chain has TRBV30 and TRBJ2-2; possible D gene TRBD1, 5 bases. The CDR3 loop spans 14 amino acids. V lost 4 bases, J lost 0 bases, and 9 bases lay in between. From germline, CDR1 is GTSNPN and CDR2 SVGIG (reference sequence). The CDR3, as DNA: TGTGCCTGGACCCAGGGTGCGAACACCGGGGAGCTGTTTTTT. As protein: CAWTQGANTGELFF.

This chain uses TRBV6-2 or TRBV6-3 with TRBJ1-1; D unclear. V lost 4 bases, J lost 7 bases, and 10 bases lay in between. Germline V gene data show CDR1 as MNHEY and CDR2 as SVGEGT. The CDR3 contains 12 residues. This chain's CDR3 is CASSSGRREAFF. CDR3 DNA: TGTGCCAGCAGTTCCGGTCGTCGTGAAGCTTTCTTT.

This clonotype was observed a few times. V is TRBV6-5 and J is TRBJ2-1, with D uncertain. Germline V lookup: CDR1 MNHEY, CDR2 SVGAGI. This CDR3 comprises 11 residues. V was trimmed by 5 bases and J by 6 bases, leaving 5 bases between them. The CDR3 is CASSKSNEQFF. Written as DNA, the CDR3 is TGTGCCAGCAGTAAAAGCAATGAGCAGTTCTTC.

V and J are TRBV7-9 and TRBJ2-3; 7 bases map to TRBD2. The germline CDR1 and CDR2 sequences are SEHNR and FQNEAQ (reference sequence). The CDR3 runs 16 residues. Trimming removed 3 bases from V and 2 bases from J; junction bases left unmatched: 8. As DNA, the CDR3 is TGTGCCAGCAGCTTTCCTAGCGGTCTCACCACAGATACGCAGTATTTT. It is translated as CASSFPSGLTTDTQYF.

In this sample, this clonotype turned up many times. The genes are TRBV2 and TRBJ2-7; D call uncertain. The V end lost 1 base, the J end lost 6 bases, and 10 bases lay between the germline ends. The germline V gene encodes CDR1 SNHLY and CDR2 FYNNEI. The CDR3 length is 13 residues. The CDR3 DNA reads as TGTGCCAGCAGTGAAGTGTTCTTTCCCGAGCAGTACGTC. It translates to CASSEVFFPEQYV.